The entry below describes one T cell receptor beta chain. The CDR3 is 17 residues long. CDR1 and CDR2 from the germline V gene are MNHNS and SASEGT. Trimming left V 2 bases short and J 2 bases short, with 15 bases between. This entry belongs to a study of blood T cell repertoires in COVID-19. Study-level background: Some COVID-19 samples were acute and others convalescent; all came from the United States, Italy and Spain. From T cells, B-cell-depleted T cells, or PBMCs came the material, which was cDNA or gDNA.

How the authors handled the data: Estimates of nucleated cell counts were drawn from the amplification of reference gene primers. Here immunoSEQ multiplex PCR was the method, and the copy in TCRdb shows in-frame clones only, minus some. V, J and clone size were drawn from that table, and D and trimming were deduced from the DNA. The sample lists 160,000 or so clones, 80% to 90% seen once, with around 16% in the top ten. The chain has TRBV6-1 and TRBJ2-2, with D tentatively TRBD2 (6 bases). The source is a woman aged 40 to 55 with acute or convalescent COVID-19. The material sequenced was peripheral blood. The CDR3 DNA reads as TGTGCCAGCAGTGAACTCTGGGGGGTCCTTAACACCGGGGAGCTGTTTTTT. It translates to CASSELWGVLNTGELFF.